This TCR beta chain derives from a study of T cells expressing NK-cell markers. Study context: The study drew TCR beta repertoires from sorted CD3+CD56+NKG2C+, CD3+CD56+NKG2C- and CD3+CD56-NKG2C+ T cells. Study findings and constraints: In a handful of donors, these clonotypes also led the CD3+CD56-NKG2C+ fraction. In a group of several donors, dominant NKG2C+ clonotypes represented about 1.0-8% of CD8+ T cells.

5'RACE template switching with UMIs generated TCR beta cDNA. TCRdb reanalyzed the 5' RACE reads and collapses them to one entry per CDR3 protein, without DNA. The repertoire table contains 300,000 or so distinct CDR3 sequences. Comments on this clonotype: The antigen is not known.

The germline V gene encodes CDR1 LGHNA and CDR2 YNFKEQ. The CDR3 has 15 residues. This clonotype was sampled from a woman between 18 and 70 years old in good health. Sequenced input: blood T cells: a sorted CD56 or NKG2C T cell subset, CD4+ or CD8+ T cells, or bulk PBMC T cells (not recorded which). The rearrangement links TRBV4-2 to TRBJ2-1; TCRdb lists TRBD2, though no DNA is available to test this call. CDR3: CASSQEGGSRNEQFF.